This entry lists 14 T cell receptor beta chains sequenced from one sample in a study of neurological immune-mediated disorders. Each CDR3 protein is one row after TCRdb ran MiXCR on the 5' RACE reads. The sample has tens of thousands of distinct CDR3 sequences; more than 10% are singletons. The sequenced sample consisted of PBMCs. These receptors came from a woman aged 60-75 years with HTLV-1-associated myelopathy (HAM/TSP).

This clonotype was seen at least ten times. This sequence joins TRBV5-1 and TRBJ1-1, with a weak D call TRBD1 (5 bases). CDR1 is SGHRS, CDR2 YFSETQ, per germline. V was shortened by 0 bases and J by 1 base, with 13 bases between the two germline ends. The CDR3 consists of 16 residues. The chain's CDR3 is CASSLVSGPQNTEAFF. As DNA, the CDR3 is TGCGCCAGCAGCTTGGTGTCAGGGCCCCAGAACACTGAAGCTTTCTTT.

This clonotype was detected many times. The V and J genes are TRBV27 and TRBJ2-7, with 7 bases lining up with TRBD1. Germline trimming cut 2 bases from V and 1 base from J; bases unmatched to any gene: 8. Per germline, CDR1 MNHEY and CDR2 SMNVEV (reference sequence). CDR3 size: 16 residues. The CDR3 spells CASSLRPGQRSYEQYF. Here the CDR3 DNA reads TGTGCCAGCAGTTTACGGCCGGGACAGAGATCCTACGAGCAGTACTTC.

This clonotype occurred many times. The CDR3 region is CSARSAFLAGGPNTQYF. CDR3 coding DNA: TGCAGTGCTAGATCCGCCTTCCTAGCGGGGGGGCCCAATACGCAGTATTTT. The chain couples TRBV20-1 to TRBJ2-3, with 12 positions matching TRBD2. V lost 2 bases and J lost 7; bases outside the gene matches: 13. This CDR3 has 17 residues. Germline lookup yields CDR1 DFQATT and CDR2 SNEGSKA (reference sequence).

This clonotype came up many times. The chain is built from TRBV24-1 and TRBJ2-1; 10 bases agree with TRBD2. V was clipped by 2 bases and J by 4 bases; unmatched bases: 4. The CDR3 spans 16 residues. CDR1 KGHDR and CDR2 SFDVKD come from the germline V gene. DNA of the CDR3: TGTGCCACCAGTGATTCTCTAGCGGGGGATTACAATGAGCAGTTCTTC. Encoded protein: CATSDSLAGDYNEQFF.

This chain joins TRBV30 and TRBJ1-1; TRBD1 is a possible D gene (5 bases). CDR1 GTSNPN and CDR2 SVGIG come from the germline V gene (reference sequence). The CDR3 sequence is 13 residues long. The germline V and J ends were trimmed by 7 bases and 2 bases, with 14 bases remaining between them. The CDR3 sequence: CASRRGQNTEAFF. The CDR3 bases are TGTGCCTCCCGAAGGGGTCAAAACACTGAAGCTTTCTTT.

This clonotype is medium-sized within its sample. J is TRBJ2-1 and V is TRBV10-3; D is tentatively TRBD1 or TRBD2 (5 bases each). The length of the CDR3 is 14 residues. V dropped 10 bases and J dropped 0 bases, with 13 bases sitting between them. Germline V gives CDR1 ENHRY, CDR2 SYGVKD. This CDR3 reads CATDPGGSYNEQFF. The CDR3 region has the DNA TGTGCCACCGATCCTGGGGGCTCCTACAATGAGCAGTTCTTC.

The table lists this clonotype with many counts. The chain joins TRBV5-1 to TRBJ2-7; 9 nucleotides agree with TRBD1. Unmatched junction bases numbered 6, after V lost 5 bases and J lost 3 bases. From germline, CDR1 is SGHRS and CDR2 YFSETQ. The CDR3 runs to 14 residues. CDR3: CASRGQGAVYEQYF. The DNA for the CDR3 is TGCGCCAGCAGGGGACAGGGTGCTGTCTACGAGCAGTACTTC.

This chain links TRBV3-1 with TRBJ1-5; D perhaps matches TRBD1 (6 bases). Trimming removed 0 bases from V and 2 bases from J, with 11 bases in between. Germline V lookup: CDR1 LGHDT, CDR2 YNNKEL (reference sequence). The CDR3 extends over 16 amino acids. CDR3 in amino acids: CASSQEAGECNQPQHF. The CDR3 coding sequence is TGTGCCAGCAGCCAAGAGGCAGGGGAGTGCAATCAGCCCCAGCATTTT. Full variable domain (outside the CDR3, taken from reference TRBV3-1 and TRBJ1-5): DTAVSQTPKYLVTQMGNDKSIKCEQNLGHDTMYWYKQDSKKFLKIMFSYNNKELIINETVPNRFSPKSPDKAHLNLHINSLELGDSAVYFCASSQEAGECNQPQHFGDGTRLSIL.

This clonotype was observed at least ten times. The rearrangement joins TRBV20-1 to TRBJ1-3; D is unclear. Trimming shortened V by 0 bases and J by 7 bases, and 13 bases separated the two germline ends. The CDR3 runs to 14 residues. Per the germline V gene, CDR1 is DFQATT and CDR2 is SNEGSKA (reference sequence). The CDR3 sequence: CSARDMDGTNTIYF. The DNA for the CDR3 is TGCAGTGCTAGAGATATGGACGGAACCAACACCATATATTTT.

This clonotype was seen at least ten times. CDR3 bases: TGCGCCAGCCGCCAAGATGCAACTAATGAAAAACTGTTTTTT. Translated: CASRQDATNEKLFF. The gene calls are TRBV5-1 and TRBJ1-4; D not certain. Looked up from germline, CDR1 is SGHRS and CDR2 is YFSETQ. The CDR3 is made up of 14 amino acids. V was trimmed by 7 bases and J by 0 bases, leaving 10 bases between them. The whole variable domain, remainder taken from reference TRBV5-1 and TRBJ1-4, is KAGVTQTPRYLIKTRGQQVTLSCSPISGHRSVSWYQQTPGQGLQFLFEYFSETQRNKGNFPGRFSGRQFSNSRSEMNVSTLELGDSALYLCASRQDATNEKLFFGSGTQLSVL.

This clonotype was recorded at least ten times. The chain joins TRBV5-1 to TRBJ2-2, with 8 nucleotides matching TRBD1. CDR3 length: 17 residues. V shed 4 bases and J 0 bases; nucleotides not matched to a gene: 8. Germline V lookup: CDR1 SGHRS, CDR2 YFSETQ. This CDR3 is CASSHRDRSPNTGELFF. DNA for the CDR3: TGCGCCAGCAGCCACCGGGACAGGTCTCCGAACACCGGGGAGCTGTTTTTT.

This clonotype was detected many times. The CDR3 nucleotides read TGCAGTGCTAGCCCGATTGGGAGGAACACTGAAGCTTTCTTT. Its protein product is CSASPIGRNTEAFF. V gene TRBV20-1 combines with J gene TRBJ1-1; D unclear. In germline, CDR1 is DFQATT, CDR2 SNEGSKA (reference sequence). CDR3 length: 14 amino acids. V was trimmed by 3 bases and J by 1 base, leaving 12 bases between them.

The rearrangement joins TRBV6-5 to TRBJ2-2; D unclear. There are 15 residues in the CDR3. Trimming cost V 6 bases and J 8 bases, with 19 bases left between them. CDR1 and CDR2 (germline): MNHEY, SVGAGI. DNA of the CDR3: TGTGCCAGCAGCCTAGGCGGTCCCTTCGATGGGGAGCTGTTTTTT. As protein: CASSLGGPFDGELFF.

This CDR3 reads CASSLGAGRNTEAFF. DNA of the CDR3: TGTGCCAGCAGCTTGGGGGCGGGGAGGAACACTGAAGCTTTCTTT. V usage is TRBV5-5 and J usage is TRBJ1-1; D gene unclear. The CDR3 runs 15 residues. CDR1 is SGHKS and CDR2 is YYEKEE in the germline V gene (reference sequence). V lost 0 bases and J lost 1, with 10 bases in between.